Detailed here is one TCR beta chain. Its antigen is still unknown. Sequencing used immunoSEQ multiplex PCR; TCRdb keeps in-frame clones, though not all of them. The data hold over 35,000 clones, with about 83% observed a single time. The data were taken from a study of OX40 agonist ivuxolimab in advanced cancers. Study details: Treatment received earlier with anti-PD-1, anti-PD-L1 or anti-CTLA-4 agents was allowed, and approximately 40% had some. Study-level findings and limits: Clones of CD4+ and CD8+ blood T cells grew by week 6 at doses of 0.1 to 3.0 mg/kg.

This CDR3 spans 15 amino acids. Losses at the gene ends were 3 bases for V and 2 bases for J; bases not matched to a gene: 4. Germline-derived CDR1 and CDR2 are SGDLS and YYNGEE. Researchers took blood at baseline, on cycle 4 day 1, and on cycle 7 day 1. This specimen was CD4+ or CD8+ T cells sorted from blood, taken in a trial of the OX40 agonist ivuxolimab. This clonotype was obtained from an adult with an advanced solid tumor such as melanoma, head and neck, liver or kidney cancer. The chain recombines TRBV9 with TRBJ2-5, with TRBD2 matching over 10 bases. CDR3 protein: CASSAHSGGQETQYF. The CDR3 DNA reads as TGTGCCAGCAGCGCTCATAGCGGGGGGCAAGAGACCCAGTACTTC.